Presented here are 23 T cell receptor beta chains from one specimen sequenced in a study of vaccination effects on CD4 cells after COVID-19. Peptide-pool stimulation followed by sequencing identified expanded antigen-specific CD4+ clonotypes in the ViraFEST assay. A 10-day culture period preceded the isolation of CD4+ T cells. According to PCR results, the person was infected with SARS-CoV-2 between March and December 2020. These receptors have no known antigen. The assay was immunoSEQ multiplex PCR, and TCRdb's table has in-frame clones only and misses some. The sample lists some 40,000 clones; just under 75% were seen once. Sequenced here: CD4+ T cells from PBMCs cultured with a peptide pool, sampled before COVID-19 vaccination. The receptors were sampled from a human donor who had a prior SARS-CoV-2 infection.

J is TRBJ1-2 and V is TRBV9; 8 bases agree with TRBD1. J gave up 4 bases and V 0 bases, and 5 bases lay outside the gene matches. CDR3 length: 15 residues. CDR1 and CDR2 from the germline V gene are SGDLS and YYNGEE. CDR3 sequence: CASSVVAGGGYGYTF. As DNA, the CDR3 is TGTGCCAGCAGCGTAGTGGCAGGGGGCGGCTATGGCTACACCTTC.

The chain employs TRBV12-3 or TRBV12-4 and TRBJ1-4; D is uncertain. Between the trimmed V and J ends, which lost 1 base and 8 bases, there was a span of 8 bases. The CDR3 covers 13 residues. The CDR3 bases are TGTGCCAGCAGTTTAGGGGAGAGGGAAAAACTGTTTTTT. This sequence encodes CASSLGEREKLFF.

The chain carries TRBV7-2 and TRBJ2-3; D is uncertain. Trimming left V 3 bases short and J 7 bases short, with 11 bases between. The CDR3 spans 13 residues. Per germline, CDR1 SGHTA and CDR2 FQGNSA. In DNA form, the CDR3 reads TGTGCCAGCAGCTTTTCTGGACGGAATACGCAGTATTTT. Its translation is CASSFSGRNTQYF.

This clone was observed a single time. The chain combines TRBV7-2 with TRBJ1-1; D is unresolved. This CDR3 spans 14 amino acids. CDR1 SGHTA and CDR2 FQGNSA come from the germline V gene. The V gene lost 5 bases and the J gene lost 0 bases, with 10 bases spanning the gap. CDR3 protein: CASSPWVMNTEAFF. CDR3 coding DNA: TGTGCCAGCAGCCCTTGGGTCATGAACACTGAAGCTTTCTTT.

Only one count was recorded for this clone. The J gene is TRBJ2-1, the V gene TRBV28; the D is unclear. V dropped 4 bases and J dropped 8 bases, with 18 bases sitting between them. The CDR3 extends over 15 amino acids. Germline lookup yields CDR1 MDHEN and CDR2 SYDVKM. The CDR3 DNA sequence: TGTGCCAGCAGTTCACCTTCAGAGGCCCAACATGAGCAGTTCTTC. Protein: CASSSPSEAQHEQFF.

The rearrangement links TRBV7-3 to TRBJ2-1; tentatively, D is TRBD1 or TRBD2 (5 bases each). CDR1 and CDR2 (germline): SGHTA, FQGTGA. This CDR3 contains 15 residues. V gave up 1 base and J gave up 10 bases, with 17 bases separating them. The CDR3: CASSLSGGQGREQFF. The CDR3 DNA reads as TGTGCCAGCAGCTTAAGCGGCGGGCAGGGCCGAGAGCAGTTCTTC.

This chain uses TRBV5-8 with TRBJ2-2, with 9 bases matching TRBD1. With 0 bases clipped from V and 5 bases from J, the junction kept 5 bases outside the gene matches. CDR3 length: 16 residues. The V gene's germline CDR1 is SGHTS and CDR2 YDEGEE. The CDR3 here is CASSLGEDRGTGELFF. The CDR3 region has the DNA TGTGCCAGCAGCTTGGGGGAAGACAGGGGGACCGGGGAGCTGTTTTTT.

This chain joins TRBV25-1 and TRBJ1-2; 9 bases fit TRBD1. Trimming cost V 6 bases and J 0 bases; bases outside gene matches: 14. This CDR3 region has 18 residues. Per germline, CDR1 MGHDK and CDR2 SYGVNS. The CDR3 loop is CASSELRTGDASNYGYTF. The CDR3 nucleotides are TGTGCCAGCAGCGAACTGCGGACAGGGGATGCCTCTAACTATGGCTACACCTTC.

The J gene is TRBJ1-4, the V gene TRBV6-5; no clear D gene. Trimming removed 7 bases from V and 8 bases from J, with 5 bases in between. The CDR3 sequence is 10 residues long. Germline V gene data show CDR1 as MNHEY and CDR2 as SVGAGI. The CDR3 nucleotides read TGTGCCAGCATGGGCGAAAAACTGTTTTTT. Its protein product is CASMGEKLFF.

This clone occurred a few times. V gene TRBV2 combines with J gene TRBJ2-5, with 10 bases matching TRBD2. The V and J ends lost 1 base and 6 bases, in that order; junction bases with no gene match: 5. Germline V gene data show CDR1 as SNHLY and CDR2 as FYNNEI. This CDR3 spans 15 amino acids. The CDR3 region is CASSEGLAGAQTQYF. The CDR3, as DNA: TGTGCCAGCAGTGAAGGGCTAGCGGGAGCTCAGACCCAGTACTTC.

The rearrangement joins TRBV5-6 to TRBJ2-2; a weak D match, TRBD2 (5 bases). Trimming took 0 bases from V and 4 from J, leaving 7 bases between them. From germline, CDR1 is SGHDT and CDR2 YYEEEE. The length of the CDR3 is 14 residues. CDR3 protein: CASSLGRPTGELFF. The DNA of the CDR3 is TGTGCCAGCAGCTTGGGGAGGCCCACCGGGGAGCTGTTTTTT.

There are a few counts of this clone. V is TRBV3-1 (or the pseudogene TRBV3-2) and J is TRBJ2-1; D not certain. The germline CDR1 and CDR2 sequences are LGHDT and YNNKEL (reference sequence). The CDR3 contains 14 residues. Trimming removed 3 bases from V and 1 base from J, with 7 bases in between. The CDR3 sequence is CASSHEGSYNEQFF. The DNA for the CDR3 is TGTGCCAGCAGCCATGAAGGTTCCTACAATGAGCAGTTCTTC.

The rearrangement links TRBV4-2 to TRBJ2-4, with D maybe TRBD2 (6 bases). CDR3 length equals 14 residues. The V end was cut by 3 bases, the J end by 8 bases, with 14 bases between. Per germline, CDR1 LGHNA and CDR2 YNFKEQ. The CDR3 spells CASSQRDSPDIQYF. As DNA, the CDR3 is TGTGCCAGCAGCCAGCGGGACTCTCCGGACATTCAGTACTTC.

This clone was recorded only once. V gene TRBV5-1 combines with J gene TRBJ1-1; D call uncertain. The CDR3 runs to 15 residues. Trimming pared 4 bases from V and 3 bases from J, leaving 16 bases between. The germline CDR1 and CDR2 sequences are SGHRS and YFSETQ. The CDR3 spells CASSEQPLGYTEAFF. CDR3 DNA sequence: TGCGCCAGCAGCGAACAGCCCCTTGGGTACACTGAAGCTTTCTTT.

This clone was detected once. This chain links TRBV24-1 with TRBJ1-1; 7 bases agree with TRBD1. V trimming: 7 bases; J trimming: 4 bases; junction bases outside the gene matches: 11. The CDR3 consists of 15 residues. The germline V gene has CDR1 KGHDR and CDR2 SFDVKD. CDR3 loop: CATRHDREASTEAFF. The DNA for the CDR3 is TGTGCCACCAGACACGACAGGGAGGCCAGCACTGAAGCTTTCTTT.

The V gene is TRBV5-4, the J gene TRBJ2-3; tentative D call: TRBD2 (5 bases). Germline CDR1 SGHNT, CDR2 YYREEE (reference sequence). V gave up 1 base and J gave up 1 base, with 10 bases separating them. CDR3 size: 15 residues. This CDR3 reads CASSLSLGGTDTQYF. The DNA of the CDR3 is TGTGCCAGCAGCTTGTCCCTGGGAGGCACAGATACGCAGTATTTT. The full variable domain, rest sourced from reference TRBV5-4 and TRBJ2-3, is ETGVTQSPTHLIKTRGQQVTLRCSSQSGHNTVSWYQQALGQGPQFIFQYYREEENGRGNFPPRFSGLQFPNYSSELNVNALELDDSALYLCASSLSLGGTDTQYFGPGTRLTVL.

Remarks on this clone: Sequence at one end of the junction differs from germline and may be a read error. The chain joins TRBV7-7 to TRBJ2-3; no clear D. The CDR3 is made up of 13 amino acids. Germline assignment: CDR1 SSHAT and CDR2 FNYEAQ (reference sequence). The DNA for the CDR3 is TGTGCTAGCAGCTTAATACAAACAGATACGCAGTATTTT. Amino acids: CASSLIQTDTQYF.

Here the CDR3 reads CASSLDDTRMHEQYF. CDR3 DNA sequence: TGTGCCAGCAGCTTAGATGATACGCGTATGCACGAGCAGTACTTC. The chain combines TRBV11-3 with TRBJ2-7; unclear D gene. CDR3 size: 15 residues. Germline-derived CDR1 and CDR2 are SGHNT and YENEEA. V lost 0 bases and J lost 5, with 14 bases in between.

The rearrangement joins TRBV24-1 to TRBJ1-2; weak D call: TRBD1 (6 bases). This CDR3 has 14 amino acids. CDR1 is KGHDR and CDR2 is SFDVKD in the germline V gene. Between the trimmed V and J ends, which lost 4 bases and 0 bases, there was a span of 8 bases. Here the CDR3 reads CATSDRTANYGYTF. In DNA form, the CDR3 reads TGTGCCACCAGTGACAGGACAGCTAACTATGGCTACACCTTC.

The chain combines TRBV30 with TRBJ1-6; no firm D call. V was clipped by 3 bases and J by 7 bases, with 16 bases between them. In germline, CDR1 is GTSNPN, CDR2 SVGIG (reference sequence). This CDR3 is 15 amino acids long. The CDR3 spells CAWRGLSRGNSPLHF. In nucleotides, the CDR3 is TGTGCCTGGAGGGGCCTAAGTCGAGGGAATTCACCCCTCCACTTT. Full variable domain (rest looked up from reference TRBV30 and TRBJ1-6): SQTIHQWPATLVQPVGSPLSLECTVEGTSNPNLYWYRQAAGRGLQLLFYSVGIGQISSEVPQNLSASRPQDRQFILSSKKLLLSDSGFYLCAWRGLSRGNSPLHFGNGTRLTVT.

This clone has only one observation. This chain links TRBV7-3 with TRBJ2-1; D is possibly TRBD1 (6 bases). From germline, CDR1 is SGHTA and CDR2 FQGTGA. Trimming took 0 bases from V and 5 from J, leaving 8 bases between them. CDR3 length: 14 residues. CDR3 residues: CASSLTRTDNEQFF. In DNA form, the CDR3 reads TGTGCCAGCAGCTTAACTCGGACAGACAATGAGCAGTTCTTC.

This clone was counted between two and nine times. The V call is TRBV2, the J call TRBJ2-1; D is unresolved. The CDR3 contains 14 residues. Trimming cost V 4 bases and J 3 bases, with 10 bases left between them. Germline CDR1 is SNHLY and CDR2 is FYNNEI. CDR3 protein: CASSVAGSYNEQFF. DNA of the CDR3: TGTGCCAGCAGTGTCGCAGGAAGCTACAATGAGCAGTTCTTC.

Here the CDR3 DNA reads TGTGCCAGCAGGCGAAGCGGGGGCTCCTACAATGAGCAGTTCTTC. It encodes CASRRSGGSYNEQFF. The chain combines TRBV3-1 (or the pseudogene TRBV3-2) with TRBJ2-1; 8 bases map to TRBD2. The J segment lost 0 bases and the V segment lost 6 bases, leaving 4 bases of the junction unmatched. Looked up from germline, CDR1 is LGHDT and CDR2 is YNNKEL (reference sequence). This CDR3 region has 15 residues.